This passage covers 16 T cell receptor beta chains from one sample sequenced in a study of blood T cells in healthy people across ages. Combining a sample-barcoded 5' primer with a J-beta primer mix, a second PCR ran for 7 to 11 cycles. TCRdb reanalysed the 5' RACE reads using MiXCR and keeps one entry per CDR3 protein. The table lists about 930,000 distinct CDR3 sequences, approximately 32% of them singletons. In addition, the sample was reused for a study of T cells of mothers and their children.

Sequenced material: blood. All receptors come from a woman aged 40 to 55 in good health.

This chain's CDR3 is CAIMGQGGYGYTF. Written as DNA, the CDR3 is TGTGCCATCATGGGGCAGGGCGGCTATGGCTACACCTTC. V and J are TRBV10-3 and TRBJ1-2; possibly TRBD1 for D (5 bases). Germline CDR1 is ENHRY and CDR2 is SYGVKD. With 7 bases removed from V and 4 bases from J, the gap between germline ends came to 13 bases. CDR3 length: 13 amino acids.

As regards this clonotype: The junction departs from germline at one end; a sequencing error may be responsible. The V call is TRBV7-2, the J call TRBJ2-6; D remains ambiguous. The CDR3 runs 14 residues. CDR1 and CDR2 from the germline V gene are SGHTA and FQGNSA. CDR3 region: CVSSFVSGANVLTF. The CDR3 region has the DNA TGTGTCAGCAGCTTCGTATCTGGGGCCAACGTCCTGACTTTC.

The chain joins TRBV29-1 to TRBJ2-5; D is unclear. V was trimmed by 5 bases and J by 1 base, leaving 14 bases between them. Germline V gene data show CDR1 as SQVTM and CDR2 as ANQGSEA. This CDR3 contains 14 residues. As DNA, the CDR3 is TGCAGCGTTTCGGACCCGGGCACCCAAGAGACCCAGTACTTC. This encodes CSVSDPGTQETQYF. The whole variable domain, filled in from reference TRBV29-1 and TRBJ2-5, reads SAVISQKPSRDICQRGTSLTIQCQVDSQVTMMFWYRQQPGQSLTLIATANQGSEATYESGFVIDKFPISRPNLTFSTLTVSNMSPEDSSIYLCSVSDPGTQETQYFGPGTRLLVL.

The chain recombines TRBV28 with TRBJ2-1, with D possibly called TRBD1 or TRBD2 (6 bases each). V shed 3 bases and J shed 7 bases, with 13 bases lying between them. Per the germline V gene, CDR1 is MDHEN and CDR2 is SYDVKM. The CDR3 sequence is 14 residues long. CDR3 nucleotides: TGTGCCAGCAGTTTTATTCGGGGGACAAATGAGCAGTTCTTC. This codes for CASSFIRGTNEQFF.

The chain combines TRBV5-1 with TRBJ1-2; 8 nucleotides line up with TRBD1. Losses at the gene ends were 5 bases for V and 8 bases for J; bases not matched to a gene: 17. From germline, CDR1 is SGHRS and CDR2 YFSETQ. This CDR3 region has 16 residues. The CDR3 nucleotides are TGCGCCAGCAGGTTCTTCGGACAGGGCTTCGCGGGCGGCTACACCTTC. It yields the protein CASRFFGQGFAGGYTF.

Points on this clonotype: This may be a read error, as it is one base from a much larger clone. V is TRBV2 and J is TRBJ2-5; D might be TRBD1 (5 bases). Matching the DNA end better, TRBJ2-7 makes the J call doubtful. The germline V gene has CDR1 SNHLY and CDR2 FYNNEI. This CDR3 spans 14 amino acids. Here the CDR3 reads CASTWGLKGNEQYF. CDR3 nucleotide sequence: TGTGCCAGCACCTGGGGCCTCAAGGGAAACGAGCAGTACTTC.

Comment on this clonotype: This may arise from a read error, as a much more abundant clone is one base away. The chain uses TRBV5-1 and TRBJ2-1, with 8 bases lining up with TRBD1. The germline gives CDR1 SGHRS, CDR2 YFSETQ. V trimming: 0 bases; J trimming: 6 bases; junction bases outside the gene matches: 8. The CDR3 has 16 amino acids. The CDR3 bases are TGCGCCAGCAGCTTGGAGGCTAGCAGGGGGCTCAATGAGCAGTTCTTC. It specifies CASSLEASRGLNEQFF. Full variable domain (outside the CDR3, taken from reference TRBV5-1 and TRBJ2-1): KAGVTQTPRYLIKTRGQQVTLSCSPISGHRSVSWYQQTPGQGLQFLFEYFSETQRNKGNFPGRFSGRQFSNSRSEMNVSTLELGDSALYLCASSLEASRGLNEQFFGPGTRLTVL.

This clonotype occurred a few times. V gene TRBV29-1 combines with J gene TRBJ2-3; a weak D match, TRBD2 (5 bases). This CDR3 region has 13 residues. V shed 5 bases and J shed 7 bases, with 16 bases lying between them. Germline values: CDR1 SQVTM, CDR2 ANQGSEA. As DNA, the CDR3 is TGCAGCGTTACCGCCCTGAGGAGGTATACGCAGTATTTT. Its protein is CSVTALRRYTQYF.

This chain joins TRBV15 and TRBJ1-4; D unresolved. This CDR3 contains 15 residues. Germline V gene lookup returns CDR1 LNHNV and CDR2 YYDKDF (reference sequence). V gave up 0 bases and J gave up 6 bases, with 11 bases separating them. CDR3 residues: CATSRDPRRDEKLFF. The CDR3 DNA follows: TGTGCCACCAGCAGAGATCCCCGGCGGGATGAAAAACTGTTTTTT. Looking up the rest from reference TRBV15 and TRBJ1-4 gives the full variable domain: DAMVIQNPRYQVTQFGKPVTLSCSQTLNHNVMYWYQQKSSQAPKLLFHYYDKDFNNEADTPDNFQSRRPNTSFCFLDIRSPGLGDTAMYLCATSRDPRRDEKLFFGSGTQLSVL.

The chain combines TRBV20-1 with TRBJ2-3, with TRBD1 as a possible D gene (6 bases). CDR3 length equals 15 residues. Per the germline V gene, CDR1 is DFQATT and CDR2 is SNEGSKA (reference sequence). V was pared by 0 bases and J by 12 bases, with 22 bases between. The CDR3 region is CSARDALVGAETQYF. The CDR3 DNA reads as TGCAGTGCTAGAGATGCACTAGTGGGGGCGGAGACCCAGTATTTT.

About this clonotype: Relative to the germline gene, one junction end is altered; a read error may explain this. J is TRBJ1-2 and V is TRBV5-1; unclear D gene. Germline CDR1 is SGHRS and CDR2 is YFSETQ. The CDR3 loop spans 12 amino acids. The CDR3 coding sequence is TGCGCCAGCTATGCCGACACCTATGGCTGCACCTTC. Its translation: CASYADTYGCTF. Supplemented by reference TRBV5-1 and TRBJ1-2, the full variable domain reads KAGVTQTPRYLIKTRGQQVTLSCSPISGHRSVSWYQQTPGQGLQFLFEYFSETQRNKGNFPGRFSGRQFSNSRSEMNVSTLELGDSALYLCASYADTYGCTFGSGTRLTVV.

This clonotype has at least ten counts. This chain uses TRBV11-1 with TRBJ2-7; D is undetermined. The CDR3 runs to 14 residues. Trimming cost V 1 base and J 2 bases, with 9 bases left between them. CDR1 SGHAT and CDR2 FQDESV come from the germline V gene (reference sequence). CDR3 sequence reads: CASSLGYGAYEQYF. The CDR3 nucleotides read TGTGCCAGCAGCTTAGGATATGGCGCCTACGAGCAGTACTTC. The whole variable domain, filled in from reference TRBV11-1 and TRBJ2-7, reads EAEVAQSPRYKITEKSQAVAFWCDPISGHATLYWYRQILGQGPELLVQFQDESVVDDSQLPKDRFSAERLKGVDSTLKIQPAELGDSAMYLCASSLGYGAYEQYFGPGTRLTVT.

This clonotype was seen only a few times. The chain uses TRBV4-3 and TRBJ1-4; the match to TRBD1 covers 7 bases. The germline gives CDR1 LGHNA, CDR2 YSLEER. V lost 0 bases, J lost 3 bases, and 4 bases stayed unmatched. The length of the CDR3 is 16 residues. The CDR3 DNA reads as TGCGCCAGCAGCCAAGACGCCGGGACAGCTAATGAAAAACTGTTTTTT. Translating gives CASSQDAGTANEKLFF.

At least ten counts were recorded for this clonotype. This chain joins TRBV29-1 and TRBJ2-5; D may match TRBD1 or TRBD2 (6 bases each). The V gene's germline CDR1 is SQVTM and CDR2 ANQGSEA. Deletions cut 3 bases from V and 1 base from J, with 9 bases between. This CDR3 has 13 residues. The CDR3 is CSVDKGGQETQYF. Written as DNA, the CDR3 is TGCAGCGTTGATAAGGGGGGCCAAGAGACCCAGTACTTC.

CDR3 coding DNA: TGTGCCAGCAGCCCAGGGACGGGTAATTACAATGAGCAGTACTTC. It translates to CASSPGTGNYNEQYF. The chain links TRBV12-3 or TRBV12-4 to TRBJ2-4; the D gene could be TRBD1 or TRBD2 (5 bases each). The V end was cut by 6 bases, the J end by 13 bases, with 25 bases between. The CDR3 spans 15 residues.

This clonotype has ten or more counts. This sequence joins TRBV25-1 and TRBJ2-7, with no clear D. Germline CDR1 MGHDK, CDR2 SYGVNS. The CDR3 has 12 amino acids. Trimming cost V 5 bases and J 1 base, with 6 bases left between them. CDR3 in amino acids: CASSMKSYEQYF. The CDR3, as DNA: TGTGCCAGCAGTATGAAGTCCTACGAGCAGTACTTC.